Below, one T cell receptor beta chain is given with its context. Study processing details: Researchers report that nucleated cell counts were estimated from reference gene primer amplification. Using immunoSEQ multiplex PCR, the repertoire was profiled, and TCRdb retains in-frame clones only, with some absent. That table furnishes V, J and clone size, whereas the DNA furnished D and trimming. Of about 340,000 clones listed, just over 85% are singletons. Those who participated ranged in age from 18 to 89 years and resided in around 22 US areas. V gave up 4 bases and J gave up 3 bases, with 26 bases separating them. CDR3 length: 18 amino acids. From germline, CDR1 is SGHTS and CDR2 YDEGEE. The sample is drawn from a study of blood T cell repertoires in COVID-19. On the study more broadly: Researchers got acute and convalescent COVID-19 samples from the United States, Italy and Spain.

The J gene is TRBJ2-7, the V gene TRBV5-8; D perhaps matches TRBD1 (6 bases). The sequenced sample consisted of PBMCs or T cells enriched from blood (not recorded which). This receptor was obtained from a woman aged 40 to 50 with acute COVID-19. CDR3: CASSNKRGNTGSVYEQYF. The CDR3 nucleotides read TGTGCCAGCAGCAATAAACGAGGAAATACAGGGTCGGTCTACGAGCAGTACTTC.